This is a list of T cell receptor beta chains from one sample in a study of CD8 T cells in Susac syndrome. TCRdb ran MiXCR on the immunoSEQ multiplex PCR reads and lists one entry per CDR3 protein. The sample holds roughly 150,000 distinct CDR3 sequences; nearly 97% are singletons and the top ten take 0.15%. Sequences were obtained from CD8+ T cells from PBMCs. All receptors derive from a human donor with multiple sclerosis. Both conserved end residues are part of each CDR3. Each record gives: D gene, J gene, V gene, clone size, CDR3 DNA, CDR3 protein. D genes are given only for firm matches. The size of a clone is reported for some rows only, either as once, few or many, or as a class for expanded clones.

d_call: .; j_call: TRBJ1-1; v_call: TRBV7-9; clone_size: .; cdr3_nt: TGTGCCAGCAGCTTAGGGCAGTATGAAGCTTTCTTT; cdr3_aa: CASSLGQYEAFF
d_call: .; j_call: TRBJ1-1; v_call: TRBV29-1; clone_size: .; cdr3_nt: TGCAGCGTTGGAGAGGGCATCTCTACTGAAGCTTTCTTT; cdr3_aa: CSVGEGISTEAFF
d_call: .; j_call: TRBJ2-1; v_call: TRBV7-9; clone_size: .; cdr3_nt: TGTGCCAGCAGCTTAGACCACAATGAGCAGTTCTTC; cdr3_aa: CASSLDHNEQFF
d_call: .; j_call: TRBJ2-3; v_call: TRBV29-1; clone_size: .; cdr3_nt: TGCAGCTTTAGCCTTCAGGGGGGGGATACGCAGTATTTT; cdr3_aa: CSFSLQGGDTQYF
d_call: .; j_call: TRBJ2-3; v_call: TRBV5-1; clone_size: .; cdr3_nt: TGCGCCAGCAGCTTGGAAGTGGGGGGCAGAGATACGCAGTATTTT; cdr3_aa: CASSLEVGGRDTQYF
d_call: TRBD1; j_call: TRBJ2-5; v_call: TRBV7-8; clone_size: .; cdr3_nt: TGTGCCAGCAGCTTATTGGACAGGGGCACCTGGGAGACCCAGTACTTC; cdr3_aa: CASSLLDRGTWETQYF
d_call: TRBD2; j_call: TRBJ2-1; v_call: TRBV20-1; clone_size: .; cdr3_nt: TGCAGTGCTAGAGATCGGCGGGGGGACTACAATGAGCAGTTCTTC; cdr3_aa: CSARDRRGDYNEQFF
d_call: TRBD1; j_call: TRBJ2-1; v_call: TRBV9; clone_size: .; cdr3_nt: TGTGCCAGCAGCGTAGGGACAGGGACCTACAATGAGCAGTTCTTC; cdr3_aa: CASSVGTGTYNEQFF
d_call: .; j_call: TRBJ2-2; v_call: TRBV2; clone_size: .; cdr3_nt: TGTGCCACCTATTATGGGGAGCTGTTTTTT; cdr3_aa: CATYYGELFF
d_call: .; j_call: TRBJ1-3; v_call: TRBV5-1; clone_size: once; cdr3_nt: TGCGCCAGCAGCTCGGAGCCGGGCCCTGGAAACACCATATATTTT; cdr3_aa: CASSSEPGPGNTIYF
d_call: TRBD1; j_call: TRBJ2-1; v_call: TRBV25-1; clone_size: .; cdr3_nt: TGTGCCAGCAGTGAATGGGACAGGGTGGGCAATGAGCAGTTCTTC; cdr3_aa: CASSEWDRVGNEQFF
d_call: .; j_call: TRBJ1-5; v_call: TRBV12-5; clone_size: .; cdr3_nt: TGTGCTAGTGGTTTGGGACAGATCAATCAGCCCCAGCATTTT; cdr3_aa: CASGLGQINQPQHF
d_call: .; j_call: TRBJ2-5; v_call: TRBV28; clone_size: .; cdr3_nt: TGTGCCAGCAGTTCCGCCCCCGACGAGACCCAGTACTTC; cdr3_aa: CASSSAPDETQYF
d_call: .; j_call: TRBJ1-6; v_call: TRBV9; clone_size: once; cdr3_nt: TGTGCCAGCAGCGCCCCGCAGGACGACAATTCACCCCTCCACTTT; cdr3_aa: CASSAPQDDNSPLHF
d_call: .; j_call: TRBJ2-3; v_call: TRBV18; clone_size: .; cdr3_nt: TGTGCCAGCTCACCGACAGGTCTCGGCACAGATACGCAGTATTTT; cdr3_aa: CASSPTGLGTDTQYF
d_call: TRBD2; j_call: TRBJ2-2; v_call: TRBV12-3/TRBV12-4; clone_size: .; cdr3_nt: TGTGCCAGCACAACTAGCGGGGGGATCAACACCGGGGAGCTGTTTTTT; cdr3_aa: CASTTSGGINTGELFF
d_call: .; j_call: TRBJ2-1; v_call: TRBV2; clone_size: .; cdr3_nt: TGTGCCAGCAGTGAATATGGGGGTGAGCAGTTCTTC; cdr3_aa: CASSEYGGEQFF
d_call: TRBD2; j_call: TRBJ2-1; v_call: TRBV20-1; clone_size: .; cdr3_nt: TGCAGTGCCCCTCCGGGAGGGGATGAGCAGTTCTTC; cdr3_aa: CSAPPGGDEQFF
d_call: .; j_call: TRBJ2-1; v_call: TRBV7-7; clone_size: .; cdr3_nt: TGTGCTAGCAGCCAAGTGGGGCCGGCCGATGAGCAGTTCTTC; cdr3_aa: CASSQVGPADEQFF
d_call: .; j_call: TRBJ1-4; v_call: TRBV27; clone_size: .; cdr3_nt: TGTGCCAGCAGTAGGCGGGGGGAGAATGAAAAACTGTTTTTT; cdr3_aa: CASSRRGENEKLFF
d_call: .; j_call: TRBJ2-1; v_call: TRBV7-9; clone_size: .; cdr3_nt: TGTGCCAGCGGACTACAAATCAATGAGCAGTTCTTC; cdr3_aa: CASGLQINEQFF
d_call: .; j_call: TRBJ1-6; v_call: TRBV14; clone_size: .; cdr3_nt: TGTGCCAGCAGCCAAAGACAGGTCGATAATTCACCCCTCCACTTT; cdr3_aa: CASSQRQVDNSPLHF
d_call: .; j_call: TRBJ2-7; v_call: TRBV12-3/TRBV12-4; clone_size: .; cdr3_nt: TGTGCCAGCAGTTATTCGGGATACCCCTACGAGCAGTACTTC; cdr3_aa: CASSYSGYPYEQYF
d_call: .; j_call: TRBJ2-2; v_call: TRBV7-3; clone_size: .; cdr3_nt: TGTGCCAGCAGCACAGGGAACACCGGGGAGCTGTTTTTT; cdr3_aa: CASSTGNTGELFF
d_call: TRBD2; j_call: TRBJ2-2; v_call: TRBV10-3; clone_size: .; cdr3_nt: TGTGCCATCAGCTTAACCCTAGCGGGAGAGGGAGGCGGCACCGGGGAGCTGTTTTTT; cdr3_aa: CAISLTLAGEGGGTGELFF
d_call: TRBD1; j_call: TRBJ1-6; v_call: TRBV27; clone_size: .; cdr3_nt: TGTGCCAGCAGTTCGCTACTTCGGACAGGGAATAATTCACCCCTCCACTTT; cdr3_aa: CASSSLLRTGNNSPLHF
d_call: TRBD2; j_call: TRBJ2-5; v_call: TRBV6-5; clone_size: .; cdr3_nt: TGTGCCAGCAGTTACAGGCTAGCGGGGGGATACCAAGAGACCCAGTACTTC; cdr3_aa: CASSYRLAGGYQETQYF
d_call: .; j_call: TRBJ2-5; v_call: TRBV29-1; clone_size: .; cdr3_nt: TGCAGCGTGCAAAGGGTACAAGAGACCCAGTACTTC; cdr3_aa: CSVQRVQETQYF
d_call: TRBD2; j_call: TRBJ2-1; v_call: TRBV9; clone_size: .; cdr3_nt: TGTGCCAGCAGCGTAGCTGCGGGGGGATACAATGAGCAGTTCTTC; cdr3_aa: CASSVAAGGYNEQFF
d_call: .; j_call: TRBJ2-2; v_call: TRBV3-1; clone_size: .; cdr3_nt: TGTGCCAGCAGCCAAGAGGTCGATCCAGTGGAGCTGTTTTTT; cdr3_aa: CASSQEVDPVELFF
d_call: .; j_call: TRBJ2-1; v_call: TRBV29-1; clone_size: .; cdr3_nt: TGCAGCGCTGAAGCCGGGGCCTACTTCAATGAGCAGTTCTTC; cdr3_aa: CSAEAGAYFNEQFF
d_call: .; j_call: TRBJ2-5; v_call: TRBV30; clone_size: .; cdr3_nt: TGTGCCTGGAGTCGAGGAGAGGAAGAGACCCAGTACTTC; cdr3_aa: CAWSRGEEETQYF
d_call: TRBD2; j_call: TRBJ2-3; v_call: TRBV7-9; clone_size: .; cdr3_nt: TGTGCCAGCAGCGCCTCTAGCGGGGTCACAGATACGCAGTATTTT; cdr3_aa: CASSASSGVTDTQYF
d_call: .; j_call: TRBJ2-1; v_call: TRBV19; clone_size: .; cdr3_nt: TGTGCCAGTAGCCCTAAGGGGATGAACAATGAGCAGTTCTTC; cdr3_aa: CASSPKGMNNEQFF
d_call: .; j_call: TRBJ1-4; v_call: TRBV12-3/TRBV12-4; clone_size: .; cdr3_nt: TGTGCCAGCAGTTTGCGTGAAAAACTGTTTTTT; cdr3_aa: CASSLREKLFF
d_call: .; j_call: TRBJ1-2; v_call: TRBV13; clone_size: .; cdr3_nt: TGTGCCAGCAGACAACCGGGCCACCGAAATTATGGCTACACCTTC; cdr3_aa: CASRQPGHRNYGYTF